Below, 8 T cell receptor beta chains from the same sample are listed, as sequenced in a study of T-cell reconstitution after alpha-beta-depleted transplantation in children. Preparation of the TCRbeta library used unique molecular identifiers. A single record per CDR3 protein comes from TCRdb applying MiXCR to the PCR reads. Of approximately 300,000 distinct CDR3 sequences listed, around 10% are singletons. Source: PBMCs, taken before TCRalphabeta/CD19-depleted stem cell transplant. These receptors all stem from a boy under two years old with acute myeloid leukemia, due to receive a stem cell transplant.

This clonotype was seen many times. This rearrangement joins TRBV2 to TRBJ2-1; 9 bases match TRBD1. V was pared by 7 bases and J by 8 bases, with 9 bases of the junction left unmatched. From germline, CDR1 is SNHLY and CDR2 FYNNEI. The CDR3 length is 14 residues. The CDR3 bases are TGTGCCAGCAAGGAAGGGACAGGGACATATGAGCAGTTCTTC. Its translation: CASKEGTGTYEQFF.

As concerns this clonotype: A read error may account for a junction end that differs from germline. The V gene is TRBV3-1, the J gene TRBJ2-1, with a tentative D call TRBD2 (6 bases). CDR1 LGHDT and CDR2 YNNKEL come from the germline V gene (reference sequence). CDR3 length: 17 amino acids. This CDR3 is CASTQGRAGTADNEQFF. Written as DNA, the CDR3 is TGTGCCAGCACCCAAGGGCGCGCGGGGACGGCCGACAATGAGCAGTTCTTC.

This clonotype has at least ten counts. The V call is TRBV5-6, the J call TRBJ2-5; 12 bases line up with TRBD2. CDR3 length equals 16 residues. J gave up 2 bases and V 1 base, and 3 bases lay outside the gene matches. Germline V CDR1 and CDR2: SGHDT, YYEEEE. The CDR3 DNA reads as TGTGCCAGCAGCTTGACGACTAGCGGGGGACAAGAGACCCAGTACTTC. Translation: CASSLTTSGGQETQYF.

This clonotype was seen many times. The CDR3 region has the DNA TGTGCCAGCAGCCCTGCGCCAGGGTACACCGGGGAGCTGTTTTTT. Amino acids: CASSPAPGYTGELFF. The chain has TRBV6-1 and TRBJ2-2; possibly TRBD1 for D (5 bases). The germline V gene encodes CDR1 MNHNS and CDR2 SASEGT. The CDR3 totals 15 residues. V was clipped by 6 bases and J by 3 bases, with 14 bases between them.

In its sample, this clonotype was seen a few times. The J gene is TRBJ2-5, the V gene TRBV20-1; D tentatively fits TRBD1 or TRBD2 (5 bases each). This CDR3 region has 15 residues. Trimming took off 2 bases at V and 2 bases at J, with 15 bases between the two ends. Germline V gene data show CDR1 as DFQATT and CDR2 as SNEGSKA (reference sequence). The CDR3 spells CSARTGTKPQETQYF. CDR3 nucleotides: TGCAGTGCTAGAACTGGGACCAAGCCTCAAGAGACCCAGTACTTC.

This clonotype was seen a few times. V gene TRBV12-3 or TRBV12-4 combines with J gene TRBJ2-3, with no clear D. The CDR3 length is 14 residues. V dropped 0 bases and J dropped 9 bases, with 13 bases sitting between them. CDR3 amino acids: CASSLARPSRTQYF. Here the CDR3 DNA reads TGTGCCAGCAGTTTAGCCCGCCCTAGTCGGACGCAGTATTTT.

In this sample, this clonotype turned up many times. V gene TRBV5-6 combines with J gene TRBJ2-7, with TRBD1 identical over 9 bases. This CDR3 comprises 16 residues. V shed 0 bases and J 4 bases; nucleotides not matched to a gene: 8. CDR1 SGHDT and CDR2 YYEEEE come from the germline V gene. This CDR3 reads CASSLATGGLSYEQYF. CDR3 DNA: TGTGCCAGCAGCTTGGCTACAGGGGGCCTTTCTTACGAGCAGTACTTC.

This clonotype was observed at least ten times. In DNA, the CDR3 is TGCGCCAGCAGCTTGGGGGTCAGGGTAAGAGCTGAAGCTTTCTTT. Translated, it gives CASSLGVRVRAEAFF. J is TRBJ1-1 and V is TRBV5-1, with D possibly matching TRBD1 (5 bases). This CDR3 is built from 15 residues. CDR1 is SGHRS, CDR2 YFSETQ, per germline. Trimming removed 0 bases from V and 6 bases from J, with 15 bases in between. Together with reference TRBV5-1 and TRBJ1-1, the CDR3 gives the full variable domain: KAGVTQTPRYLIKTRGQQVTLSCSPISGHRSVSWYQQTPGQGLQFLFEYFSETQRNKGNFPGRFSGRQFSNSRSEMNVSTLELGDSALYLCASSLGVRVRAEAFFGQGTRLTVV.